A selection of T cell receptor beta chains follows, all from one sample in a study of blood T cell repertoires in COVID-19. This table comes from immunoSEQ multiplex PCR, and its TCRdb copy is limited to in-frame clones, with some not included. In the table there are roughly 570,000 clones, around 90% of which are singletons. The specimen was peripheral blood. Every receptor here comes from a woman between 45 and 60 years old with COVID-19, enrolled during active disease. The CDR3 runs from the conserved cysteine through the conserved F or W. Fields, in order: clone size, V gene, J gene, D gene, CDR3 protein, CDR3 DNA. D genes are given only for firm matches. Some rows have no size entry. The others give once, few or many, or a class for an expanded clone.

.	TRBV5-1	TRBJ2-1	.	CASSLFRTKFF	TGCGCCAGCAGCTTGTTTAGGACAAAGTTCTTC
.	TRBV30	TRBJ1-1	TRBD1	CAWSEDRPEAFF	TGTGCCTGGAGTGAGGACAGGCCTGAAGCTTTCTTT
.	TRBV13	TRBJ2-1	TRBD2	CASSLGDQRGDNEQFF	TGTGCCAGCAGCCTAGGGGACCAGCGGGGCGACAATGAGCAGTTCTTC
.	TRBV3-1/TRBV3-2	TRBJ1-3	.	CASSQGGASSAGNTIYF	TGTGCCAGCAGCCAAGGAGGCGCTTCATCGGCTGGAAACACCATATATTTT
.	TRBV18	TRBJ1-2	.	CASSTSPGGYTF	TGTGCCAGCTCCACAAGCCCGGGGGGCTACACCTTC
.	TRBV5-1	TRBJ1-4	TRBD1	CASSGTGGQEKLFF	TGCGCCAGCAGCGGAACAGGGGGTCAGGAAAAACTGTTTTTT
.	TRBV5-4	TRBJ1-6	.	CASSLARGGSPLHF	TGTGCCAGCAGCTTGGCCAGGGGCGGGTCACCCCTCCACTTT
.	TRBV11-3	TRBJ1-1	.	CASSSGLGVRDTEAFF	TGTGCCAGCAGCTCAGGTTTAGGGGTGAGAGACACTGAAGCTTTCTTT
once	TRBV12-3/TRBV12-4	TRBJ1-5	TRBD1	CASSLTGEQPQHF	TGTGCCAGCAGCCTGACAGGGGAACAGCCCCAGCATTTT
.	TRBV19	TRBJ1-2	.	CASSISGYGYTF	TGTGCCAGTAGTATCAGTGGCTATGGCTACACCTTC
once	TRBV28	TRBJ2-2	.	CASRSPRGYTGELFF	TGTGCCAGCAGGTCCCCTCGGGGGTACACCGGGGAGCTGTTTTTT